What follows describes a single TCR beta chain. The table lists this clonotype with a few counts. There is no known antigen for this receptor. Base quality data are lacking; no much larger clone is found one base away. These reads were obtained on an Illumina HiSeq 1500. TCRdb passed the public sequencing reads through fastp at Q25 and MiXCR, retaining productive beta sequences. Rows with one shared CDR3 protein collapse into an entry with the most common genes and DNA. The sample includes about 890,000 distinct CDR3 sequences, with less than 35% observed a single time. The biggest ten clones account for over 12% of the sample. This specimen comes from a study of T cell repertoires in cytomegalovirus infection (dated by TCRdb to about 2019). About the study as a whole: Recently identified HLA-C-restricted CMV epitopes, whose presentation resists viral immunomodulation, were targeted by peptide stimulations together with well-studied HLA-B-restricted epitopes. Donor HLA type was relevant to the analysis, as public TCR beta signatures indicated carriage of CMV infection together with the matching HLA type.

General study outcomes and caveats: In the ex vivo response, HLA-C-restricted CMV-specific TCR beta clonotypes were dominant, and in two of eight donors the single most frequent clonotype came from this HLA-C-restricted group. In both this cohort and an independent cohort of over 350 donors, the cumulative frequency of public TCR beta family members distinguished carriers of CMV infection plus the relevant HLA type.

The treatment or condition label here, explained by the study, means: in vitro stimulation with specific CMV peptide epitopes to enrich CMV-specific T cells. The junction shows trimming of 5 bases on V and 7 bases on J, and the gene matches do not reach 8 bases of it. CDR1 and CDR2, looked up from the germline V gene, are SGHTA and FQGNSA. From the cysteine up to the phenylalanine, the CDR3 has a length of 15 residues. Of the read, only the CDR3 DNA is kept; its 45 bases are in frame from base 1. The material sequenced was cultured CD8+ T cells from PBMCs, taken from culture after CMV antigen stimulation. This receptor chain uses TRBV7-2 and TRBJ1-6, and TRBD1 aligns with 7 junction nucleotides. This clonotype was sampled from a human donor in good health (CMV status not recorded). Some clones in this sample may be carry-over from other donors' samples. In nucleotide form, the sequence is TGTGCCAGCAGCAGCCCGACAGGGAACAATTCACCCCTCCACTTT. Protein translation: CASSSPTGNNSPLHF.